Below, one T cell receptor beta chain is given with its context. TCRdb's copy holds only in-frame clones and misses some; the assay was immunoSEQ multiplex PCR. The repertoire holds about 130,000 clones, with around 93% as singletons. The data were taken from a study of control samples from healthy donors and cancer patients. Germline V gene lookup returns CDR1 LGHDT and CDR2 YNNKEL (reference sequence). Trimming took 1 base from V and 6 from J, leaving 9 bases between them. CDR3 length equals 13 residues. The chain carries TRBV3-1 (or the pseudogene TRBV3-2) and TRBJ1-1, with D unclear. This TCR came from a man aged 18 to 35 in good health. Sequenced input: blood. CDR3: CASSQGAVPEAFF. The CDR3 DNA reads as TGTGCCAGCAGCCAAGGGGCGGTCCCTGAAGCTTTCTTT.